These 31 T cell receptor beta chains were all obtained from the same sample, sequenced in a study of blood T cell repertoires in COVID-19. Using immunoSEQ multiplex PCR, the repertoire was profiled, and TCRdb retains in-frame clones only, with some absent. This repertoire shows around 310,000 clones, around 92% found once; its top ten account for roughly a tenth. The specimen sequenced was PBMCs or T cells enriched from blood (not recorded which). These receptors originate from a woman aged 25 to 39 who had recovered from COVID-19.

The chain couples TRBV2 to TRBJ2-2; 12 bases are a match to TRBD2. With 3 bases clipped from V and 3 bases from J, the junction kept 5 bases outside the gene matches. The germline V gene encodes CDR1 SNHLY and CDR2 FYNNEI. This CDR3 contains 17 residues. CDR3 coding DNA: TGTGCCAGCAGTGAGCTAGCGGGAGGGCCGGACACCGGGGAGCTGTTTTTT. Translated: CASSELAGGPDTGELFF.

This rearrangement joins TRBV4-1 to TRBJ1-6, with no clear D. The CDR3 consists of 20 residues. The V and J ends lost 1 base and 0 bases respectively, with 19 bases between them. CDR1 and CDR2 from the germline V gene are MGHRA and YSYEKL. The DNA for the CDR3 is TGCGCCAGCAGCCAAGGTCGGCAGCCAGGCGTTAGCTCCTATAATTCACCCCTCCACTTT. Its protein product is CASSQGRQPGVSSYNSPLHF.

The chain joins TRBV2 to TRBJ1-2, with D tentatively TRBD1 (6 bases). In germline, CDR1 is SNHLY, CDR2 FYNNEI. This CDR3 contains 14 residues. The V end was cut by 3 bases, the J end by 5 bases, with 13 bases between. CDR3 in amino acids: CASSDQGTGYGYTF. In DNA form, the CDR3 reads TGTGCCAGCAGTGACCAGGGGACCGGTTATGGCTACACCTTC.

The rearrangement uses TRBV19 and TRBJ1-5; TRBD1 is a possible D gene (6 bases). With 7 bases removed from V and 4 bases from J, the gap between germline ends came to 14 bases. The germline V gene has CDR1 LNHDA and CDR2 SQIVND (reference sequence). This CDR3 spans 14 amino acids. The CDR3 DNA reads TGTGCCAGTACCCTCCGGGACATTAATCAGCCCCAGCATTTT. Its protein is CASTLRDINQPQHF.

This chain links TRBV7-9 with TRBJ2-5; no reliable D call. The CDR3 extends over 13 amino acids. Per germline, CDR1 SEHNR and CDR2 FQNEAQ (reference sequence). Trimming stripped 1 base from V and 3 bases from J, with 6 bases between. As DNA, the CDR3 is TGTGCCAGCAGCTTAGAACTGAAAGAGACCCAGTACTTC. Protein product: CASSLELKETQYF.

This clone has more than one count but fewer than ten. The chain has TRBV10-2 and TRBJ2-7; D is ambiguous. The CDR3 runs 11 residues. The ends were cut back, 7 bases at V and 6 bases at J, with 10 bases in the middle. Per germline, CDR1 WSHSY and CDR2 SAAADI. Here the CDR3 DNA reads TGCGCCAGCACCTCCTTTGTCGAGCAGTACTTC. Encoded protein: CASTSFVEQYF.

This clone turned up a few times. The limits of the CDR3 on the DNA are not certain, so only TCRdb's listed CDR3 is given. The V and J genes are TRBV28 and TRBJ1-4; TRBD1, the table's D call, lacks a check against the DNA. Including both end residues, the CDR3 is 15 amino acids long. Looked up from germline, CDR1 is MDHEN and CDR2 is SYDVKM. The CDR3 region is CASSSSTGGNEKLFF.

The genes are TRBV28 and TRBJ1-2; D not certain. Deletions cut 5 bases from V and 4 bases from J, with 11 bases between. CDR3 length equals 13 residues. CDR1 and CDR2 from the germline V gene are MDHEN and SYDVKM. The CDR3 sequence is CASSRVRFYGYTF. The CDR3 DNA reads as TGTGCCAGCAGTCGGGTTAGGTTCTATGGCTACACCTTC.

The chain employs TRBV28 and TRBJ1-6; weak D call: TRBD1 (6 bases). Germline V gene data show CDR1 as MDHEN and CDR2 as SYDVKM. This CDR3 has 13 amino acids. Trimming removed 4 bases at V and 9 bases at J, with 10 bases between. CDR3 in DNA: TGTGCCAGCAGTTCGGCAGGGGTTTCACCCCTCCACTTT. This encodes CASSSAGVSPLHF.

This clone was recorded once. The chain has TRBV24-1 and TRBJ1-1; 7 bases line up with TRBD1. The CDR3 has 17 amino acids. The J segment lost 0 bases and the V segment lost 6 bases, leaving 12 bases of the junction unmatched. Germline V lookup: CDR1 KGHDR, CDR2 SFDVKD. The CDR3 nucleotides are TGTGCCACCAGTCCTAGTGCTGACAGGGCGGTGAACACTGAAGCTTTCTTT. Translating gives CATSPSADRAVNTEAFF.

The chain couples TRBV5-4 to TRBJ2-1; weak D call: TRBD2 (6 bases). The germline V and J ends were trimmed by 4 bases and 4 bases, with 18 bases remaining between them. This CDR3 region has 16 residues. CDR1 is SGHNT and CDR2 is YYREEE in the germline V gene (reference sequence). CDR3 in amino acids: CASSARAGKPYNEQFF. CDR3 in DNA: TGTGCCAGCAGCGCCCGAGCGGGTAAGCCGTACAATGAGCAGTTCTTC.

This clone has only a few counts. J is TRBJ2-7 and V is TRBV4-1; TRBD2 matches 13 bases. Germline loops: CDR1 MGHRA, CDR2 YSYEKL. The CDR3 loop spans 15 amino acids. Trimming took 4 bases from V and 5 from J; bases not matched to a gene: 5. CDR3 in amino acids: CASSRSGLAGDEQYF. CDR3 in DNA: TGCGCCAGCAGCCGGTCCGGACTAGCGGGAGACGAGCAGTACTTC.

The J gene is TRBJ2-7, the V gene TRBV11-3; TRBD1 might be the D (6 bases). Trimming took 2 bases from V and 1 from J, leaving 12 bases between them. There are 15 residues in the CDR3. Germline CDR1 SGHNT, CDR2 YENEEA. The CDR3 DNA reads TGTGCCAGCAGCTTAAGGTCAGGGGAGTCCTACGAGCAGTACTTC. Its protein is CASSLRSGESYEQYF.

The chain joins TRBV7-9 to TRBJ2-3, with D tentatively TRBD2 (6 bases). Germline V gene sequence: CDR1 SEHNR, CDR2 FQNEAQ (reference sequence). This CDR3 has 16 amino acids. V dropped 5 bases and J dropped 0 bases, with 15 bases sitting between them. Here the CDR3 DNA reads TGTGCCAGCAGCGCTATACGGAGGGGAAGCACAGATACGCAGTATTTT. Translating gives CASSAIRRGSTDTQYF.

The V gene is TRBV6-5, the J gene TRBJ2-2; a weak D match, TRBD1 (5 bases). Per the germline V gene, CDR1 is MNHEY and CDR2 is SVGAGI. Trimming stripped 6 bases from V and 5 bases from J, with 13 bases between. The CDR3 runs 14 residues. The CDR3 DNA is TGTGCCAGCAGACAGGAGCCGCGAACCGGGGAGCTGTTTTTT. Translation gives CASRQEPRTGELFF.

The gene calls are TRBV27 and TRBJ1-1; D is ambiguous. The CDR3 spans 14 residues. Germline CDR1 MNHEY, CDR2 SMNVEV (reference sequence). The ends were cut back, 2 bases at V and 0 bases at J, with 7 bases in the middle. The CDR3 coding sequence is TGTGCCAGCAGTTTAGACACCTTGAACACTGAAGCTTTCTTT. This sequence encodes CASSLDTLNTEAFF.

In DNA form, the CDR3 reads TGTGCCAGTAGTATAACCAGCGCCATGAACACTGAAGCTTTCTTT. Amino acids: CASSITSAMNTEAFF. The V call is TRBV19, the J call TRBJ1-1; D is undetermined. The CDR3 consists of 15 residues. The germline V gene encodes CDR1 LNHDA and CDR2 SQIVND (reference sequence). V lost 2 bases and J lost 0, with 10 bases in between.

On this clone: Distinct nucleotide sequences in the sample also encode this CDR3. The rearrangement uses TRBV12-3 or TRBV12-4 and TRBJ1-3; TRBD1 is a possible D gene (5 bases). Trimming left V 4 bases short and J 4 bases short, with 8 bases between. The CDR3 contains 13 residues. The CDR3 bases are TGTGCCAGCAGTTCGGGACTGGGAAACACCATATATTTT. Protein product: CASSSGLGNTIYF.

The gene calls are TRBV3-1 (or the pseudogene TRBV3-2) and TRBJ2-1; D not resolved. CDR3 length: 15 residues. The ends were cut back, 4 bases at V and 0 bases at J, with 10 bases in the middle. Germline V gene sequence: CDR1 LGHDT, CDR2 YNNKEL (reference sequence). The CDR3 sequence is CASSRSAPSYNEQFF. The CDR3 DNA is TGTGCCAGCAGCCGAAGCGCTCCCTCCTACAATGAGCAGTTCTTC.

The rearrangement uses TRBV5-4 and TRBJ2-3; perhaps TRBD2 as D (6 bases). The CDR3 is made up of 15 amino acids. The ends were cut back, 2 bases at V and 1 base at J, with 11 bases in the middle. Per germline, CDR1 SGHNT and CDR2 YYREEE (reference sequence). This chain's CDR3 is CASSLRLEGTDTQYF. Here the CDR3 DNA reads TGTGCCAGCAGCTTAAGACTAGAGGGCACAGATACGCAGTATTTT.

The rearrangement uses TRBV19 and TRBJ2-7; TRBD2 aligns across 10 bases. The CDR3 covers 17 residues. Germline V gives CDR1 LNHDA, CDR2 SQIVND (reference sequence). Trimming took 0 bases from V and 3 from J; bases not matched to a gene: 8. CDR3 in amino acids: CASSIEFSGLAFYEQYF. The CDR3 region has the DNA TGTGCCAGTAGTATAGAATTTTCGGGACTAGCGTTCTACGAGCAGTACTTC.

This clone turned up a few times. CDR3 DNA sequence: TGTGCCAGCTCACTCTACGGGACAGGGATGATCGGGGAGCTGTTTTTT. As protein: CASSLYGTGMIGELFF. The rearrangement joins TRBV5-6 to TRBJ2-2; 9 positions match TRBD1. CDR3 length equals 16 residues. Germline lookup yields CDR1 SGHDT and CDR2 YYEEEE. Trimming cost V 7 bases and J 7 bases; bases outside gene matches: 14.

This clone appeared once. Different DNA sequences within this sample yield the same CDR3. The V and J genes are TRBV9 and TRBJ2-7, with 7 bases fitting TRBD2. Germline-derived CDR1 and CDR2 are SGDLS and YYNGEE. CDR3 length: 14 amino acids. The V segment lost 0 bases and the J segment 2 bases; nucleotides outside the gene matches: 2. CDR3 loop: CASSVGAGAYEQYF. CDR3 in DNA: TGTGCCAGCAGCGTAGGGGCGGGAGCCTACGAGCAGTACTTC.

The chain is built from TRBV19 and TRBJ2-1; 8 bases align to TRBD2. The germline V gene encodes CDR1 LNHDA and CDR2 SQIVND (reference sequence). Losses at the gene ends were 2 bases for V and 2 bases for J; bases not matched to a gene: 2. The CDR3 length is 15 residues. CDR3 sequence (DNA): TGTGCCAGTAGTATAAACGGGAGGGCCTACAATGAGCAGTTCTTC. Residues: CASSINGRAYNEQFF. The full variable domain, with the rest looked up from reference TRBV19 and TRBJ2-1, is DGGITQSPKYLFRKEGQNVTLSCEQNLNHDAMYWYRQDPGQGLRLIYYSQIVNDFQKGDIAEGYSVSREKKESFPLTVTSAQKNPTAFYLCASSINGRAYNEQFFGPGTRLTVL.

The rearrangement joins TRBV19 to TRBJ2-3, with TRBD2 matching over 7 bases. The V gene's germline CDR1 is LNHDA and CDR2 SQIVND (reference sequence). V lost 0 bases and J lost 2; bases outside the gene matches: 2. The CDR3 covers 15 residues. The CDR3: CASSIDERDTDTQYF. CDR3 coding DNA: TGTGCCAGTAGTATAGATGAGCGGGACACAGATACGCAGTATTTT.

This chain joins TRBV19 and TRBJ1-1, with 7 bases lining up with TRBD1. CDR1 and CDR2 (germline): LNHDA, SQIVND (reference sequence). CDR3 length: 14 amino acids. V lost 6 bases and J lost 4; bases outside the gene matches: 8. This chain's CDR3 is CASRGATGFTEAFF. CDR3 DNA sequence: TGTGCCAGTAGGGGCGCGACAGGGTTCACTGAAGCTTTCTTT.

This chain links TRBV7-9 with TRBJ1-4, with 8 bases matching TRBD1. Germline V gene sequence: CDR1 SEHNR, CDR2 FQNEAQ (reference sequence). V lost 5 bases, J lost 7 bases, and 9 bases stayed unmatched. This CDR3 spans 15 amino acids. The CDR3 here is CASSPGQALGEKLFF. As DNA, the CDR3 is TGTGCCAGCAGCCCGGGACAGGCATTGGGTGAAAAACTGTTTTTT.

The chain links TRBV2 to TRBJ1-2; no clear D. Germline V lookup: CDR1 SNHLY, CDR2 FYNNEI. Trimming shortened V by 6 bases and J by 8 bases, and 16 bases separated the two germline ends. The CDR3 is made up of 13 amino acids. CDR3 in DNA: TGTGCCAGCAGGGAGGATCGTCGTTTCGGCTACACCTTC. This translates into CASREDRRFGYTF.

V gene TRBV27 combines with J gene TRBJ2-1, with D possibly matching TRBD2 (6 bases). This CDR3 contains 17 residues. Germline CDR1 MNHEY, CDR2 SMNVEV (reference sequence). Trimming removed 3 bases from V and 0 bases from J, with 15 bases in between. The CDR3 sequence: CASSLGSGRSSYNEQFF. The CDR3 coding sequence is TGTGCCAGCAGTTTGGGTAGCGGACGGAGCTCCTACAATGAGCAGTTCTTC.

The chain uses TRBV29-1 and TRBJ2-3; 8 nucleotides agree with TRBD2. V was clipped by 8 bases and J by 1 base; unmatched bases: 2. This CDR3 has 12 residues. Germline CDR1 and CDR2: SQVTM and ANQGSEA. This CDR3 reads CSLLAGTDTQYF. The DNA for the CDR3 is TGCAGCTTACTAGCGGGCACAGATACGCAGTATTTT.

The chain combines TRBV18 with TRBJ2-6, with 7 bases lining up with TRBD1. From germline, CDR1 is KGHSH and CDR2 LQKENI. V trimming: 5 bases; J trimming: 2 bases; junction bases outside the gene matches: 12. This CDR3 contains 18 residues. In nucleotides, the CDR3 is TGTGCCAGCTCAACCGCTAGGACAGGTCAGACTGGGGCCAACGTCCTGACTTTC. Translated, it gives CASSTARTGQTGANVLTF.